Shown below are 32 T cell receptor beta chains from a single sample sequenced in a study of cytomegalovirus exposure and HLA in healthy donors. Use of 60 Vbeta and 13 Jbeta primers characterized the PCR. TCRdb's copy holds only in-frame clones and misses some; the assay was immunoSEQ multiplex PCR. The sample carries 170,000 or so clones, roughly three quarters recorded once. Sequencing was done on a sample of PBMCs. These TCRs come from a woman aged 45-59 years in good health and CMV-seropositive.

Of note for this clone: Sequence at one end of the junction differs from germline and may be a read error. The V call is TRBV10-3, the J call TRBJ1-1; tentative D call: TRBD1 (5 bases). The CDR3 extends over 13 amino acids. CDR1 is ENHRY, CDR2 SYGVKD, per germline. DNA of the CDR3: TGTGCCTCCCAGTCGTCAGGGAACGCTGAAGCTTTCTTT. This gives the protein CASQSSGNAEAFF.

This chain links TRBV28 with TRBJ2-7, with 8 nucleotides matching TRBD1. The CDR3 loop spans 14 amino acids. In germline, CDR1 is MDHEN, CDR2 SYDVKM. Losses at the gene ends were 6 bases for V and 0 bases for J; bases not matched to a gene: 4. The CDR3: CASRIDRGSYEQYF. The DNA of the CDR3 is TGTGCCAGCAGGATCGACAGGGGCTCCTACGAGCAGTACTTC.

This chain links TRBV5-1 with TRBJ2-2; 8 bases fit TRBD2. Looked up from germline, CDR1 is SGHRS and CDR2 is YFSETQ. J gave up 0 bases and V 4 bases, and 11 bases lay outside the gene matches. This CDR3 is built from 18 residues. The CDR3 loop reads CASSPHGRGGPNTGELFF. CDR3 DNA sequence: TGCGCCAGCAGCCCCCACGGTCGGGGGGGCCCGAACACCGGGGAGCTGTTTTTT.

The V gene is TRBV19, the J gene TRBJ2-7; D remains ambiguous. V was pared by 1 base and J by 2 bases, with 9 bases between. CDR1 is LNHDA, CDR2 SQIVND, per germline (reference sequence). The CDR3 runs to 14 residues. The CDR3 DNA is TGTGCCAGTAGTATAGGCAGAACCACCTACGAGCAGTACTTC. Protein sequence: CASSIGRTTYEQYF.

The rearrangement links TRBV29-1 to TRBJ2-3; 7 bases align to TRBD1. The V gene's germline CDR1 is SQVTM and CDR2 ANQGSEA. The CDR3 has 15 amino acids. The V and J ends lost 0 bases and 4 bases, in that order; junction bases with no gene match: 7. The CDR3 loop reads CSVEDPTGVADTQYF. For the CDR3, the DNA is TGCAGCGTTGAAGATCCAACAGGGGTGGCAGATACGCAGTATTTT.

The V and J genes are TRBV5-1 and TRBJ2-5; 8 positions agree with TRBD1. V lost 0 bases and J lost 5; bases outside the gene matches: 6. The CDR3 is 15 residues long. The V gene's germline CDR1 is SGHRS and CDR2 YFSETQ. This CDR3 reads CASSLGQGSVETQYF. The CDR3 DNA reads as TGCGCCAGCAGCTTGGGACAGGGGTCCGTGGAGACCCAGTACTTC.

The chain has TRBV5-6 and TRBJ2-4; TRBD1 matches 9 bases. The CDR3 has 13 amino acids. Germline V gene data show CDR1 as SGHDT and CDR2 as YYEEEE. V lost 3 bases and J lost 6; bases outside the gene matches: 1. The CDR3 is CASSSQGANIQYF. The CDR3 bases are TGTGCCAGCAGCTCACAGGGGGCAAACATTCAGTACTTC.

The chain uses TRBV18 and TRBJ2-3; 11 bases agree with TRBD1. CDR3 length: 14 amino acids. Trimming removed 5 bases from V and 6 bases from J; junction bases left unmatched: 4. Germline-derived CDR1 and CDR2 are KGHSH and LQKENI. CDR3 region: CASSGQGAKDTQYF. Written as DNA, the CDR3 is TGTGCCAGCTCAGGACAGGGGGCGAAGGATACGCAGTATTTT.

This rearrangement joins TRBV28 to TRBJ1-3; D call uncertain. V was cut by 3 bases and J by 7 bases, with 4 bases left in between. The CDR3 extends over 11 amino acids. The V gene's germline CDR1 is MDHEN and CDR2 SYDVKM. CDR3 loop: CASSFRNTIYF. For the CDR3, the DNA is TGTGCCAGCAGTTTTCGGAACACCATATATTTT.

The V gene is TRBV6-6, the J gene TRBJ2-3, with 7 bases fitting TRBD2. This CDR3 region has 14 residues. The ends lost 5 bases at V and 5 bases at J; junction bases unmatched: 7. Germline CDR1 MNHNY, CDR2 SVGAGI (reference sequence). The CDR3 DNA reads TGTGCCAGCAGTCCGCGGGGGTTGAGAGATACGCAGTATTTT. Translating it yields CASSPRGLRDTQYF.

V gene TRBV4-3 combines with J gene TRBJ2-1; the D gene is possibly TRBD2 (5 bases). Trimming cost V 4 bases and J 8 bases, with 15 bases left between them. CDR1 is LGHNA and CDR2 is YSLEER in the germline V gene. The CDR3 sequence is 14 residues long. This CDR3 is CASSPSTAEYEQFF. CDR3 sequence (DNA): TGCGCCAGCAGCCCGTCTACAGCGGAGTATGAGCAGTTCTTC.

This clone was seen only once. This chain connects TRBV2 to TRBJ1-1; D unresolved. The V end lost 7 bases, the J end lost 1 base, and 13 bases lay between the germline ends. The length of the CDR3 is 14 residues. CDR1 and CDR2 from the germline V gene are SNHLY and FYNNEI. The CDR3 loop is CASNPLEGNTEAFF. The CDR3 region has the DNA TGTGCCAGCAACCCCCTGGAGGGGAACACTGAAGCTTTCTTT.

This sequence joins TRBV5-5 and TRBJ2-3; 12 bases are shared with TRBD2. The germline CDR1 and CDR2 sequences are SGHKS and YYEKEE (reference sequence). The CDR3 has 16 residues. Trimming cost V 2 bases and J 1 base; bases outside gene matches: 2. The CDR3 is CASSFRLAGGTDTQYF. CDR3 DNA: TGTGCCAGCAGCTTCCGACTAGCGGGAGGCACAGATACGCAGTATTTT.

The chain is built from TRBV7-9 and TRBJ2-5, with 7 bases fitting TRBD1. Germline CDR1 and CDR2: SEHNR and FQNEAQ (reference sequence). The CDR3 covers 14 residues. Trimming cost V 5 bases and J 5 bases; bases outside gene matches: 8. The CDR3 sequence: CASSPTGSGETQYF. The CDR3 DNA sequence: TGTGCCAGCAGCCCGACAGGGTCCGGGGAGACCCAGTACTTC.

This chain connects TRBV18 to TRBJ2-3; 8 bases match TRBD2. This CDR3 is built from 16 residues. Per the germline V gene, CDR1 is KGHSH and CDR2 is LQKENI. The V and J ends lost 1 base and 9 bases, in that order; junction bases with no gene match: 12. The CDR3 DNA reads as TGTGCCAGCTCACCACGGCCTAGCGGGCCGGGTCAAACGCAGTATTTT. Amino acid sequence: CASSPRPSGPGQTQYF.

The chain combines TRBV6-6 with TRBJ2-2, with 7 bases fitting TRBD2. V shed 8 bases, J shed 5 bases, and the junction held 8 bases outside the gene matches. CDR1 is MNHNY, CDR2 SVGAGI, per germline (reference sequence). This CDR3 has 14 amino acids. CDR3 bases: TGTGCCAGCCGGAGGGCTAGCGGTACCGGGGAGCTGTTTTTT. Amino acids: CASRRASGTGELFF.

This chain links TRBV2 with TRBJ2-4; TRBD2 might be the D (5 bases). The CDR3 is 17 residues long. In germline, CDR1 is SNHLY, CDR2 FYNNEI. The V end lost 6 bases, the J end lost 0 bases, and 18 bases lay between the germline ends. The DNA for the CDR3 is TGTGCCAGCAGCATTGAACAGCGGTCGCTAGCCAAAAACATTCAGTACTTC. Translation: CASSIEQRSLAKNIQYF.

CDR3 in amino acids: CASSKYQETQYF. Written as DNA, the CDR3 is TGTGCCAGTAGCAAATACCAAGAGACCCAGTACTTC. The genes are TRBV19 and TRBJ2-5; D call uncertain. The length of the CDR3 is 12 residues. In germline, CDR1 is LNHDA, CDR2 SQIVND (reference sequence). Between the trimmed V and J ends, which lost 6 bases and 0 bases, there was a span of 5 bases.

This clone showed up just a few times. The J gene is TRBJ2-7, the V gene TRBV2; TRBD1 aligns across 11 bases. CDR1 and CDR2 (germline): SNHLY, FYNNEI. Trimming took 4 bases from V and 0 from J; bases not matched to a gene: 5. The CDR3 length is 16 residues. This CDR3 reads CASSGQGQGDSYEQYF. CDR3 bases: TGTGCCAGCAGTGGACAGGGACAGGGGGACTCCTACGAGCAGTACTTC.

V is TRBV6-1 and J is TRBJ2-2, with a weak D call TRBD2 (6 bases). The CDR3 has 15 residues. The V gene's germline CDR1 is MNHNS and CDR2 SASEGT. The ends were cut back, 4 bases at V and 5 bases at J, with 14 bases in the middle. The CDR3 spells CASSGLWGETGELFF. As DNA, the CDR3 is TGTGCCAGCAGTGGTCTTTGGGGGGAAACCGGGGAGCTGTTTTTT.

The chain carries TRBV5-6 and TRBJ2-7; no firm D call. V lost 1 base to trimming and J lost 6 bases, with 14 bases between them. Germline values: CDR1 SGHDT, CDR2 YYEEEE. The CDR3 consists of 14 residues. The CDR3 region has the DNA TGTGCCAGCAGCTTGCGGCCGTCGGAGTCCGAGCAGTACTTC. Translated: CASSLRPSESEQYF.

This chain uses TRBV10-3 with TRBJ2-3; 7 positions match TRBD1. Germline CDR1 and CDR2: ENHRY and SYGVKD. There are 17 residues in the CDR3. The trim removed 4 bases at V and 1 base at J, leaving 11 bases unmatched. CDR3 bases: TGTGCCATCAGTGCCTCGACAGGGCCCGGGGGCACAGATACGCAGTATTTT. This codes for CAISASTGPGGTDTQYF.

The rearrangement joins TRBV28 to TRBJ2-5; 14 bases are a match to TRBD2. The CDR3 covers 16 residues. V lost 7 bases, J lost 5 bases, and 9 bases stayed unmatched. Germline CDR1 MDHEN, CDR2 SYDVKM. The CDR3: CASKPPGLAGVETQYF. DNA for the CDR3: TGTGCCAGCAAACCACCGGGACTAGCGGGAGTGGAGACCCAGTACTTC.

The chain combines TRBV2 with TRBJ2-1; a possible D gene is TRBD2 (5 bases). This CDR3 has 14 amino acids. CDR1 and CDR2 from the germline V gene are SNHLY and FYNNEI. V gave up 2 bases and J gave up 3 bases, with 8 bases separating them. DNA of the CDR3: TGTGCCAGCAGTGAAACACTAGGCTACAATGAGCAGTTCTTC. This codes for CASSETLGYNEQFF.

This chain links TRBV11-1 with TRBJ1-2, with D uncertain. CDR3 length equals 15 residues. Germline V gene lookup returns CDR1 SGHAT and CDR2 FQDESV (reference sequence). V lost 1 base, J lost 5 bases, and 14 bases lay in between. The CDR3 DNA reads TGTGCCAGCAGCTTAGAGTCGGGAGGCTCGTATGGCTACACCTTC. Protein: CASSLESGGSYGYTF. Using reference TRBV11-1 and TRBJ1-2 for the parts outside the CDR3, the full variable domain is EAEVAQSPRYKITEKSQAVAFWCDPISGHATLYWYRQILGQGPELLVQFQDESVVDDSQLPKDRFSAERLKGVDSTLKIQPAELGDSAMYLCASSLESGGSYGYTFGSGTRLTVV.

The rearrangement links TRBV27 to TRBJ2-7; tentative D call: TRBD2 (6 bases). CDR1 and CDR2 (germline): MNHEY, SMNVEV (reference sequence). This CDR3 is built from 14 residues. V lost 8 bases and J lost 2, with 16 bases in between. The CDR3 sequence: CASRGGAGTYEQYF. For the CDR3, the DNA is TGTGCCAGCCGCGGAGGTGCGGGGACCTACGAGCAGTACTTC.

The chain links TRBV19 to TRBJ2-7; 9 positions agree with TRBD1. This CDR3 has 16 amino acids. Germline trimming cut 4 bases from V and 3 bases from J; bases unmatched to any gene: 10. Germline values: CDR1 LNHDA, CDR2 SQIVND (reference sequence). CDR3 sequence reads: CASSTPQGQGRYEQYF. The CDR3 region has the DNA TGTGCCAGTAGTACCCCCCAGGGACAGGGACGCTACGAGCAGTACTTC.

The V call is TRBV27, the J call TRBJ2-7; D is unresolved. The CDR3 is made up of 15 amino acids. The ends were cut back, 0 bases at V and 2 bases at J, with 11 bases in the middle. Looked up from germline, CDR1 is MNHEY and CDR2 is SMNVEV (reference sequence). CDR3 DNA: TGTGCCAGCAGTTTATCCCCCTCTCGCGCCTACGAGCAGTACTTC. Its protein is CASSLSPSRAYEQYF.

The chain has TRBV11-3 and TRBJ2-2; D is uncertain. This CDR3 region has 18 residues. The V gene's germline CDR1 is SGHNT and CDR2 YENEEA. V dropped 5 bases and J dropped 2 bases, with 21 bases sitting between them. The CDR3 DNA sequence: TGTGCCAGCAGCCCCCCCCTCGGTTGGGCAGGCAACACCGGGGAGCTGTTTTTT. It specifies CASSPPLGWAGNTGELFF.

This clone was detected once. The rearrangement joins TRBV5-1 to TRBJ2-7; the match to TRBD1 covers 7 bases. The V segment lost 4 bases and the J segment 0 bases; nucleotides outside the gene matches: 4. CDR1 and CDR2 (germline): SGHRS, YFSETQ. The CDR3 length is 14 residues. In DNA, the CDR3 is TGCGCCAGCAGCCCTCGGGACAGCTCCTACGAGCAGTACTTC. Protein product: CASSPRDSSYEQYF.

The J gene is TRBJ1-2, the V gene TRBV25-1, with D possibly TRBD1 on 6 matching bases. Germline V CDR1 and CDR2: MGHDK, SYGVNS. V gave up 4 bases and J gave up 4 bases, with 13 bases separating them. The CDR3 loop spans 14 amino acids. CDR3 sequence (DNA): TGTGCCAGCAGTGGCCCAGGGGAAACCTATGGCTACACCTTC. Protein sequence: CASSGPGETYGYTF.

The chain employs TRBV28 and TRBJ2-5; 11 bases match TRBD2. The end of the DNA aligns better with TRBJ2-7, so the J call may be wrong. Per the germline V gene, CDR1 is MDHEN and CDR2 is SYDVKM. CDR3 size: 17 residues. The CDR3 DNA reads TGTGCCAGCAGTTCCCGGGCTAGCGGGAGGCCTGGCTACGAGCAGTACTTC. Translating it yields CASSSRASGRPGYEQYF.